These T cell receptor beta chains were read from a single sample in a study of cytomegalovirus exposure and HLA in healthy donors. Assay: immunoSEQ multiplex PCR; the TCRdb copy retains only in-frame clones and omits some. The sample contains about 140,000 clones, 75% to 90% of which appear only once. Sequenced input: PBMCs. These receptors were collected from a woman aged 30 to 39 in good health and CMV-seronegative. Each CDR3 is given without its conserved first and last residue.

v_gene	j_gene	CDR3aa
TRBV7-9	TRBJ1-5	ASSAGTAFHQPQH
TRBV28	TRBJ1-2	ASSTTGANYGYT
TRBV2	TRBJ2-1	ASRGFQGASYNEQF
TRBV7-7	TRBJ1-4	ASSSGWANEKLF
TRBV7-9	TRBJ1-2	ASSLGGAAGYGYT
TRBV2	TRBJ2-2	ASRESNTGELF
TRBV19	TRBJ2-4	ASSDPGQRKNIQY
TRBV10-2	TRBJ2-7	ASKLAGGTAYEQY
TRBV9	TRBJ2-1	ASSATSRKYNEQF
TRBV7-2	TRBJ2-7	ASSSPSGGIYEQY
TRBV9	TRBJ2-3	ASSVVAGGPTDTQY
TRBV12-5	TRBJ2-1	ASGLTRTSGSSYNEQF
TRBV27	TRBJ1-1	ASRPHRAEDTEAF
TRBV18	TRBJ2-7	ASSPLGQSSYEQY
TRBV19	TRBJ2-3	ASSTDRGHGDTQY
TRBV19	TRBJ1-3	ASSPDRAGNTIY
TRBV19	TRBJ1-3	ASSNRGAGNTIY
TRBV27	TRBJ2-3	ASSPTGITDTQY
TRBV11-2	TRBJ1-4	ASSLRGSTNEKLF
TRBV12-5	TRBJ2-5	ASGLPRDRGIQETQY
TRBV4-1	TRBJ1-6	ASSQARDRLTSQNSPLH
TRBV6-5	TRBJ1-1	ASNPTGTGGGEAF
TRBV15	TRBJ1-5	ATSRQGAQPQH
TRBV7-2	TRBJ2-1	ASSSSWLAGLSYNEQF
TRBV13	TRBJ2-1	ASIGSGVNEQF
TRBV21-1	TRBJ1-4	ASVTTTTNEKLF
TRBV5-6	TRBJ2-5	ASSVTRSVETQY
TRBV11-2	TRBJ2-1	ASSLAGGPGNEQF
TRBV2	TRBJ2-1	ASSRLAGGHNEQF
TRBV4-1	TRBJ1-3	ASSQFSRRGYDSGNTVY
TRBV6-1	TRBJ2-7	ASSEVWTASYEQY
TRBV7-9	TRBJ1-1	ASSYERMNTEAF
TRBV5-4	TRBJ2-3	ASSSGTGRDTQY
TRBV19	TRBJ1-1	ASSIFRGMNTEAF
TRBV6-1	TRBJ2-7	ASRGSGGNSYEQY
TRBV11-3	TRBJ2-2	ASSQRTAGELF
TRBV19	TRBJ2-5	ASNPLTGAGGETQY
TRBV7-8	TRBJ1-1	ASSLAPKPENTEAF
TRBV7-6	TRBJ1-4	ASSRTGEGYEKLF
TRBV4-1	TRBJ1-3	ASSQDGTAGNTIY
TRBV11-2	TRBJ2-7	ASSLSRQGYEQY